Listed below are T cell receptor beta chains from one sample, sequenced in a study of blood T cells in healthy people across ages. MiXCR, run by TCRdb on the 5' RACE reads, gives a single entry per CDR3 protein. This table has over 600,000 distinct CDR3 sequences, 56% appearing once. Sequenced: blood. Receptor source: a man between 40 and 49 years old in good health. CDR3s include the opening cysteine and the closing phenylalanine or tryptophan. The D gene is left open where the match is weak. A row's size may be missing; if present it is once, few, many or a size class.

TRBJ2-7	-	TRBD2	TRBV20-1	CSAERGAPTSGSSYEQYF	TGCAGTGCGGAGCGGGGGGCACCCACTAGCGGGAGCTCCTACGAGCAGTACTTC
TRBJ1-1	-	TRBD1	TRBV28	CASSRGTAPGSEAFF	TGTGCCAGCAGTCGGGGGACAGCTCCAGGGTCTGAAGCTTTCTTT
TRBJ2-4	-	-	TRBV20-1	CSARGSDKNSQYF	TGCAGTGCTAGAGGGTCAGACAAAAACAGTCAGTACTTC
TRBJ2-5	-	-	TRBV7-2	CASSSPQGPETQYF	TGTGCCAGCAGCTCCCCCCAGGGACCAGAGACCCAGTACTTC
TRBJ1-2	-	-	TRBV29-1	CSVVGGGASNYGYTF	TGCAGCGTTGTAGGAGGGGGGGCATCTAACTATGGCTACACCTTC
TRBJ1-4	once	-	TRBV6-2/TRBV6-3	CASRPAASNEKLFF	TGTGCCAGCAGGCCGGCCGCCTCTAATGAAAAACTGTTTTTT
TRBJ1-2	few	-	TRBV12-3/TRBV12-4	CASTFRAWDGYTF	TGTGCCAGCACCTTTAGGGCGTGGGATGGCTACACCTTC
TRBJ2-3	-	TRBD2	TRBV29-1	CSVLKLAGSSTDTQYF	TGCAGCGTTCTCAAACTAGCGGGGTCTAGCACAGATACGCAGTATTTT
TRBJ2-1	-	-	TRBV3-1	CASSLWANEQFF	TGTGCCAGCAGCCTATGGGCGAATGAGCAGTTCTTC
TRBJ2-2	-	-	TRBV27	CATLLINTGELFF	TGTGCCACCTTATTAATAAACACCGGGGAGCTGTTTTTT
TRBJ1-5	few	-	TRBV10-3	CAISPTAGNQPQHF	TGTGCCATCAGTCCTACAGCGGGGAATCAGCCCCAGCATTTT
TRBJ2-7	-	TRBD2	TRBV27	CASRWTSGPYEQYF	TGTGCCAGCAGGTGGACTAGCGGCCCCTACGAGCAGTACTTC
TRBJ2-5	few	-	TRBV28	CASSVLWLETQYF	TGTGCCAGCAGTGTACTCTGGTTGGAGACCCAGTACTTC
TRBJ2-3	-	-	TRBV5-1	CASSLESPRGRDTQYF	TGCGCCAGCAGCTTGGAGAGTCCTCGGGGGCGAGATACGCAGTATTTT
TRBJ2-7	-	TRBD1	TRBV5-1	CASTGTGGNEQYF	TGCGCCAGCACCGGGACAGGGGGGAACGAGCAGTACTTC
TRBJ2-5	-	-	TRBV12-3/TRBV12-4	CASSWSIPNNEQYF	TGTGCCAGCAGTTGGTCAATTCCAAACAATGAGCAGTACTTC
TRBJ1-1	few	-	TRBV12-3/TRBV12-4	CASSLDPSEAFF	TGTGCCAGCAGTTTAGACCCGTCTGAAGCTTTCTTT
TRBJ2-5	few	-	TRBV5-1	CASSLESGSRETQYF	TGCGCCAGCAGCTTGGAATCCGGCTCCCGGGAGACCCAGTACTTC
TRBJ2-3	-	-	TRBV6-2/TRBV6-3	CATAGRTDTQYF	TGTGCCACGGCGGGGCGCACAGATACGCAGTATTTT
TRBJ2-1	-	TRBD2	TRBV6-6	CASSYLAGSSYNEQFF	TGTGCCAGCAGTTACTTAGCGGGGTCCTCCTACAATGAGCAGTTCTTC
TRBJ2-5	-	-	TRBV27	CASSTPQGRETQYF	TGTGCCAGCAGCACACCACAGGGTCGAGAGACCCAGTACTTC
TRBJ2-4	few	-	TRBV7-2	CASSQNSGSPGYF	TGTGCCAGCAGCCAGAACTCCGGGTCCCCCGGGTACTTC
TRBJ2-1	-	TRBD1	TRBV24-1	CATSDFSTGGFDEQFF	TGTGCCACCAGTGATTTTAGCACAGGGGGTTTCGATGAGCAGTTCTTC
TRBJ1-2	-	-	TRBV3-1	CASSQVLRHPYGYTF	TGTGCCAGCAGCCAAGTTTTGAGGCACCCTTATGGCTACACCTTC
TRBJ2-5	once	-	TRBV5-5	CASSALRRQETQYF	TGTGCCAGCAGCGCCCTTCGCAGGCAAGAGACCCAGTACTTC
TRBJ2-4	-	TRBD2	TRBV10-3	CAISEDGGASVYIQYF	TGTGCCATCAGTGAAGACGGGGGGGCCTCGGTCTACATTCAGTACTTC
TRBJ1-2	-	-	TRBV7-3	CASSQGSLNLNDGYTF	TGTGCCAGCAGTCAAGGGTCTCTTAACTTGAACGATGGCTACACCTTC
TRBJ2-7	-	-	TRBV9	CASSAKQGSYEQYF	TGTGCCAGCAGCGCCAAACAGGGTTCCTACGAGCAGTACTTC
TRBJ2-7	-	-	TRBV7-9	CASSPPGLTYEQYF	TGTGCCAGCAGCCCCCCGGGACTTACCTACGAGCAGTACTTC
TRBJ2-5	-	TRBD2	TRBV28	CASKRTSGSGAQYF	TGTGCCAGTAAACGGACTAGCGGGAGTGGGGCCCAGTACTTC
TRBJ1-6	-	-	TRBV6-6	CASSYGVASYNSPLHF	TGTGCCAGCAGTTACGGGGTTGCTTCCTATAATTCACCCCTCCACTTT
TRBJ2-3	-	-	TRBV28	CAAGGRAGTDTQYF	TGTGCCGCGGGCGGGCGGGCCGGCACAGATACGCAGTATTTT